These T cell receptor beta chains were read from a single sample in a study of Graves' ophthalmopathy and Graves' hyperthyroidism. One entry per CDR3 protein, called by TCRdb with MiXCR from the multiplex PCR reads. The sample yields hundreds of thousands of distinct CDR3 sequences, around 21% seen once. Sequences were obtained from peripheral blood. Receptors were obtained from a woman aged 18-29 years with stable Graves' hyperthyroidism. The CDR3 runs from the conserved cysteine through the conserved F or W. A D gene is named only where the DNA matches it firmly. Size values are once, few and many counts, or a class for expanded clones, and some rows have none.

v_gene	j_gene	abundance	d_gene	CDR3aa	CDR3nt
TRBV12-3/TRBV12-4	TRBJ1-2	once	TRBD1	CASSLSPTGHYGYTF	TGTGCCAGCAGTTTAAGCCCGACAGGGCACTATGGCTACACCTTC
TRBV10-3	TRBJ1-6	-	TRBD1	CAITGTGDSPLHF	TGTGCCATCACAGGGACAGGGGATTCACCCCTCCACTTT
TRBV20-1	TRBJ2-7	many	TRBD2	CSASPPTSGRLYEQYF	TGCAGTGCTAGCCCCCCGACTAGCGGGAGGCTATACGAGCAGTACTTC
TRBV6-2/TRBV6-3	TRBJ2-7	-	TRBD1	CASKDRGPYEQYF	TGTGCCAGCAAGGACAGGGGACCCTACGAGCAGTACTTC
TRBV30	TRBJ2-2	-	TRBD1	CAWTTGTGNTGELFF	TGTGCCTGGACAACCGGGACAGGGAACACCGGGGAGCTGTTTTTT
TRBV20-1	TRBJ2-7	many	-	CSARDHGGSSYEQYF	TGCAGTGCTAGAGATCACGGCGGGTCCTCCTACGAGCAGTACTTC
TRBV3-1	TRBJ2-5	-	-	CASSQDLAAAVQETQYF	TGTGCCAGCAGCCAAGATTTGGCGGCGGCTGTACAAGAGACCCAGTACTTC
TRBV3-1	TRBJ2-5	few	TRBD1	CASSQGGRGQRETQYF	TGTGCCAGCAGCCAAGGGGGCAGGGGGCAGCGAGAGACCCAGTACTTC
TRBV20-1	TRBJ2-4	-	-	CSARPAQRAGVAKNIKNF	TGCAGTGCTAGGCCCGCCCAAAGAGCGGGCGTAGCCAAAAACATTAAGAACTTC
TRBV15	TRBJ2-2	many	-	CATSRDWRAENTGELFF	TGTGCCACCAGCAGAGATTGGAGAGCGGAGAACACCGGGGAGCTGTTTTTT
TRBV11-2	TRBJ1-6	many	-	CASSTDGYNSPLHF	TGTGCCAGCAGCACGGACGGATATAATTCACCCCTCCACTTT
TRBV12-3/TRBV12-4	TRBJ1-2	-	-	CASSFGGAGYGYTF	TGTGCCAGCAGTTTTGGAGGGGCGGGCTATGGCTACACCTTC
TRBV15	TRBJ2-5	many	-	CATSPRREETQYF	TGTGCCACCAGCCCGAGGAGGGAAGAGACCCAGTACTTC
TRBV14	TRBJ1-3	-	-	CASSQDGRSNGNTIYF	TGTGCCAGCAGCCAAGACGGACGATCGAACGGAAACACCATATATTTT
TRBV20-1	TRBJ2-4	many	-	CSARDMNIQYF	TGCAGTGCTAGAGATATGAACATTCAGTACTTC
TRBV5-1	TRBJ2-7	-	TRBD2	CASSFSGIFYEQYF	TGCGCCAGCAGCTTTAGCGGGATTTTCTACGAGCAGTACTTC
TRBV11-1	TRBJ2-7	-	-	CASSFMVREQYF	TGTGCCAGCAGCTTTATGGTTCGCGAGCAGTACTTC
TRBV19	TRBJ1-2	many	-	CASRNDRTTYGYTF	TGTGCCAGTAGAAACGACAGGACAACCTATGGCTACACCTTC
TRBV5-1	TRBJ2-6	-	-	CASSPGAGANVLTF	TGCGCCAGCAGCCCTGGGGCTGGGGCCAACGTCCTGACTTTC
TRBV30	TRBJ2-7	many	-	CAWRAMGVPSYEQYF	TGTGCCTGGAGGGCTATGGGGGTCCCGTCCTACGAGCAGTACTTC
TRBV12-3/TRBV12-4	TRBJ1-1	many	-	CASSTPGQGITEAFF	TGTGCCAGCAGTACCCCTGGGCAGGGAATCACTGAAGCTTTCTTT
TRBV10-3	TRBJ2-7	many	TRBD1	CAIRSGQDYEQYF	TGTGCCATCAGATCGGGACAGGACTACGAGCAGTACTTC
TRBV6-2/TRBV6-3	TRBJ2-7	few	-	CASNGPVGYEQYF	TGTGCCAGCAACGGTCCAGTCGGCTACGAGCAGTACTTC
TRBV12-3/TRBV12-4	TRBJ1-3	many	-	CASSLLDGTSGNTIYF	TGTGCCAGCAGTTTATTGGACGGGACCTCTGGAAACACCATATATTTT
TRBV7-9	TRBJ2-5	many	-	CASSASPLADQETQYF	TGTGCCAGCAGCGCTTCACCCTTAGCGGACCAAGAGACCCAGTACTTC
TRBV20-1	TRBJ2-7	many	-	CSARGIVGTYEQYF	TGCAGTGCTAGAGGGATCGTGGGGACCTACGAGCAGTACTTC
TRBV27	TRBJ2-5	few	-	CASSAAGTQYF	TGTGCCAGCAGCGCCGCGGGGACCCAGTACTTC
TRBV5-1	TRBJ2-5	-	-	CASSLGWTIQETQYF	TGCGCCAGCAGTCTCGGGTGGACAATTCAAGAGACCCAGTACTTC
TRBV3-1	TRBJ2-7	few	TRBD2	CASSQELAGVPYEQYF	TGTGCCAGCAGCCAAGAGTTAGCGGGGGTCCCCTACGAGCAGTACTTC
TRBV2	TRBJ2-7	many	-	CASKETMDSYEQYF	TGTGCCAGCAAGGAGACTATGGACTCCTACGAGCAGTACTTC
TRBV6-2/TRBV6-3	TRBJ1-5	many	-	CASSSSATGPNQPQHF	TGTGCCAGCAGCTCCTCAGCAACAGGGCCCAATCAGCCCCAGCATTTT
TRBV6-5	TRBJ2-7	many	-	CASVATGAYEQYF	TGTGCCAGCGTTGCAACGGGGGCCTACGAGCAGTACTTC
TRBV12-3/TRBV12-4	TRBJ2-7	many	-	CASSLFPGALYEQYF	TGTGCCAGCAGTTTGTTTCCAGGGGCCCTCTACGAGCAGTACTTC
TRBV6-2/TRBV6-3	TRBJ2-7	many	-	CASTPHQGRSYEQYF	TGTGCCAGCACCCCGCACCAGGGGCGCTCCTACGAGCAGTACTTC
TRBV7-6	TRBJ2-2	-	-	CASSLMGIGELFF	TGTGCCAGCAGCTTAATGGGCATCGGGGAGCTGTTTTTT
TRBV4-2	TRBJ1-2	-	-	CASSPGGQGFQANYGYTF	TGTGCCAGCAGCCCCGGGGGGCAGGGTTTCCAAGCTAACTATGGCTACACCTTC
TRBV6-2/TRBV6-3	TRBJ2-5	-	-	CASREQGETQYF	TGTGCCAGCAGGGAACAGGGAGAGACCCAGTACTTC
TRBV24-1	TRBJ2-2	many	-	CATSDPPGARDTGELFF	TGTGCCACCAGTGACCCCCCCGGTGCAAGGGACACCGGGGAGCTGTTTTTT
TRBV20-1	TRBJ2-5	many	TRBD1	CSASSRQGIETQYF	TGCAGTGCTAGTTCGCGACAGGGGATAGAGACCCAGTACTTC
TRBV6-1	TRBJ2-5	many	-	CASRGGQQETQYF	TGTGCCAGCAGGGGCGGACAGCAAGAGACCCAGTACTTC
TRBV12-3/TRBV12-4	TRBJ2-5	many	-	CAGSLLDQETQYF	TGTGCCGGCAGTTTACTAGACCAAGAGACCCAGTACTTC
TRBV24-1	TRBJ2-7	many	-	CATSDFKRHEQYF	TGTGCCACCAGTGATTTCAAGCGCCACGAGCAGTACTTC
TRBV19	TRBJ1-1	many	-	CAAAATMNTEAFF	TGTGCTGCGGCAGCCACCATGAACACTGAAGCTTTCTTT
TRBV7-9	TRBJ1-2	many	-	CASSLDRAFSGYTF	TGTGCCAGCAGCTTAGACAGGGCATTCTCTGGCTACACCTTC
TRBV6-5	TRBJ2-7	many	TRBD2	CASSTPSGRVSYEQYF	TGTGCCAGCAGTACTCCTAGCGGGAGGGTCTCCTACGAGCAGTACTTC
TRBV27	TRBJ2-7	many	-	CASRSSGDAQYF	TGTGCCAGTAGGAGCAGTGGTGACGCACAGTACTTC
TRBV7-9	TRBJ2-2	many	TRBD2	CASSWGGPFTGELFF	TGTGCCAGCAGCTGGGGAGGGCCGTTCACCGGGGAGCTGTTTTTT
TRBV6-1	TRBJ2-5	-	-	CASILKITQGRETQYF	TGTGCCAGCATCCTAAAGATCACACAGGGTCGGGAGACCCAGTACTTC
TRBV20-1	TRBJ1-1	many	-	CSAPRGSRAFF	TGCAGTGCTCCCCGGGGGAGCAGGGCTTTCTTT
TRBV5-6	TRBJ2-5	many	-	CASSLSGYGGETQYF	TGTGCCAGCAGCTTAAGCGGATATGGAGGGGAGACCCAGTACTTC